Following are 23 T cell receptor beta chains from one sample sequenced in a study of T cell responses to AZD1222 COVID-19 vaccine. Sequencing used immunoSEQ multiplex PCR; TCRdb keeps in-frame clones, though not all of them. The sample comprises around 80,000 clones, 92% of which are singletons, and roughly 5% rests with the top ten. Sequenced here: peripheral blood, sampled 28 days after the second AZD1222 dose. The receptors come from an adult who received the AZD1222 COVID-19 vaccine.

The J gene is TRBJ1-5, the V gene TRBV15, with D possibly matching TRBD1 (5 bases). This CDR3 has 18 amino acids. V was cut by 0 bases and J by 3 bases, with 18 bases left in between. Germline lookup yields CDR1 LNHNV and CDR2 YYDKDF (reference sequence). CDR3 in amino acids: CATSREAPQVLSNQPQHF. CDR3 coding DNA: TGTGCCACCAGCAGAGAGGCACCACAGGTCCTCTCCAATCAGCCCCAGCATTTT.

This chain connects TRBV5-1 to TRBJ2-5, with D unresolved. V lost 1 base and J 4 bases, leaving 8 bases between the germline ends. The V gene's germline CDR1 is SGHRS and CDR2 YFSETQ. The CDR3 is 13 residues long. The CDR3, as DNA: TGCGCCAGCAGCTTGTTACTGAGAGAGACCCAGTACTTC. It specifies CASSLLLRETQYF. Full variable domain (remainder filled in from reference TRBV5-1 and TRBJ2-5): KAGVTQTPRYLIKTRGQQVTLSCSPISGHRSVSWYQQTPGQGLQFLFEYFSETQRNKGNFPGRFSGRQFSNSRSEMNVSTLELGDSALYLCASSLLLRETQYFGPGTRLLVL.

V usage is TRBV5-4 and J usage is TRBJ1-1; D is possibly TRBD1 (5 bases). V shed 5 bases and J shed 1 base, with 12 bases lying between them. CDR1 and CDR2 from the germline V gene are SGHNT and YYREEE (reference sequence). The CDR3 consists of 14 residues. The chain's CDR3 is CASSDQGWNTEAFF. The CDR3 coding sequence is TGTGCCAGCAGTGATCAGGGTTGGAACACTGAAGCTTTCTTT.

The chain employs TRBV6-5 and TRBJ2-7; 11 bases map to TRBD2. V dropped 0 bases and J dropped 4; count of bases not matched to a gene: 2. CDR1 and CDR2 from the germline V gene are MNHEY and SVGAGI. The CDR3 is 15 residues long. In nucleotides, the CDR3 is TGTGCCAGCAGTTACTCGACTAGCGGGGTGTACGAGCAGTACTTC. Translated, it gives CASSYSTSGVYEQYF.

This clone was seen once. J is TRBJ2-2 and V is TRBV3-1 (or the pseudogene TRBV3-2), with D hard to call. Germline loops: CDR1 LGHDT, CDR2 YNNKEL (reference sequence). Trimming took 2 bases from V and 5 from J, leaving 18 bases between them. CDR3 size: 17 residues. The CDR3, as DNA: TGTGCCAGCAGCCAAATGCCCCCCCTTAGAAGGACCGGGGAGCTGTTTTTT. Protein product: CASSQMPPLRRTGELFF.

CDR3 DNA: TGTGCCACCAGCCGTGGACAGGGGTATGAAAAACTGTTTTTT. Its protein product is CATSRGQGYEKLFF. The V gene is TRBV15, the J gene TRBJ1-4; TRBD1 agrees at 9 bases. The CDR3 consists of 14 residues. CDR1 LNHNV and CDR2 YYDKDF come from the germline V gene (reference sequence). Trimming removed 5 bases from V and 6 bases from J; junction bases left unmatched: 4.

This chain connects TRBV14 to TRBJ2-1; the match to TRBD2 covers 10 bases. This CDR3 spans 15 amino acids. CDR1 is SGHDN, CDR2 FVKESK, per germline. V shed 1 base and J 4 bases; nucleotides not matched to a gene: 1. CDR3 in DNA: TGTGCCAGCAGCCAAGGGACTAGCGGTTACAATGAGCAGTTCTTC. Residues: CASSQGTSGYNEQFF.

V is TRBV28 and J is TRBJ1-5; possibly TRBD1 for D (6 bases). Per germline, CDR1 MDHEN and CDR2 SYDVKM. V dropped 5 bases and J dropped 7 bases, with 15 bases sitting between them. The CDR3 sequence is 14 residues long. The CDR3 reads CASSPLQGNQPQHF. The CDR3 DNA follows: TGTGCCAGCAGTCCATTACAGGGAAACCAGCCCCAGCATTTT.

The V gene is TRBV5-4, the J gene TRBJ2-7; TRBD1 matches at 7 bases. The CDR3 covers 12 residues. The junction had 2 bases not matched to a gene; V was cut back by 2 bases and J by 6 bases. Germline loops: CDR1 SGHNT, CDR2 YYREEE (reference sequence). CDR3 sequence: CASSFHRGEQYF. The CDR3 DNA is TGTGCCAGCAGCTTTCACAGGGGCGAGCAGTACTTC.

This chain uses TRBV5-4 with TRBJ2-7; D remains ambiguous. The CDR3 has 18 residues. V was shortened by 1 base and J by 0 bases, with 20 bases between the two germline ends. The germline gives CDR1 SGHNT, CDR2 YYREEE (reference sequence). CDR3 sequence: CASSLKYGRTLLSYEQYF. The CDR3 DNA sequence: TGTGCCAGCAGCTTGAAATACGGGCGCACCCTTCTCTCCTACGAGCAGTACTTC.

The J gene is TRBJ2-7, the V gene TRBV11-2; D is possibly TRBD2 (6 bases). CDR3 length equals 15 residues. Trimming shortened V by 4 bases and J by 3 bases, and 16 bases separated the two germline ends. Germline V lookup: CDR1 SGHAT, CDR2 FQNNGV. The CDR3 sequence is CASSWAPRGIYEQYF. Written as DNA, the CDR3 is TGTGCCAGCAGCTGGGCCCCCCGCGGGATCTACGAGCAGTACTTC. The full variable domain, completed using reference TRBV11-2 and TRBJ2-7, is EAGVAQSPRYKIIEKRQSVAFWCNPISGHATLYWYQQILGQGPKLLIQFQNNGVVDDSQLPKDRFSAERLKGVDSTLKIQPAKLEDSAVYLCASSWAPRGIYEQYFGPGTRLTVT.

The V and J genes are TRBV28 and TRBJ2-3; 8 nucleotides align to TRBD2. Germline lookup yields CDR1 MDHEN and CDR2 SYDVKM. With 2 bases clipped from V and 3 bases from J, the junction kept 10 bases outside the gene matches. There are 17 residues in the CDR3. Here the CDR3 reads CASSLESKSGGTDTQYF. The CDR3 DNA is TGTGCCAGCAGTTTAGAATCTAAAAGCGGGGGAACAGATACGCAGTATTTT.

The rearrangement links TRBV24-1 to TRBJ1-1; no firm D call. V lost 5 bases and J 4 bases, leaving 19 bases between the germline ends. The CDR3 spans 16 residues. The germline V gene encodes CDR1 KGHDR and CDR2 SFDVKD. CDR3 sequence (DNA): TGTGCCACCAGTGCCCGGGATCGGAGAGGTGTCACTGAAGCTTTCTTT. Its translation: CATSARDRRGVTEAFF.

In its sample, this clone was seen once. The CDR3 bases are TGTGCCAGTAGTATTCAGGGGTCCCGAACTGAAGCTTTCTTT. Translating gives CASSIQGSRTEAFF. The gene calls are TRBV19 and TRBJ1-1, with TRBD1 as a possible D gene (6 bases). Germline V gives CDR1 LNHDA, CDR2 SQIVND (reference sequence). Trimming removed 3 bases from V and 5 bases from J, with 13 bases in between. The CDR3 loop spans 14 amino acids. Together with reference TRBV19 and TRBJ1-1, the CDR3 gives the full variable domain: DGGITQSPKYLFRKEGQNVTLSCEQNLNHDAMYWYRQDPGQGLRLIYYSQIVNDFQKGDIAEGYSVSREKKESFPLTVTSAQKNPTAFYLCASSIQGSRTEAFFGQGTRLTVV.

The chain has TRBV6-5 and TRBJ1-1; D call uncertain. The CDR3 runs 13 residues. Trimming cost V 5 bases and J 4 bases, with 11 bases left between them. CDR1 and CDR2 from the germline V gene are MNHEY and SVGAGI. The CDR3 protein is CASSRDGSTEAFF. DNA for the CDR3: TGTGCCAGCAGTCGAGACGGTAGCACTGAAGCTTTCTTT.

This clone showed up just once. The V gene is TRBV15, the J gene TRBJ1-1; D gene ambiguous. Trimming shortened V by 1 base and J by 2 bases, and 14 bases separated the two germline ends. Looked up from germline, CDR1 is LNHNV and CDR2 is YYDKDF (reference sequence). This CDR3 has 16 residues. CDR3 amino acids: CATSRAIGWLNTEAFF. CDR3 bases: TGTGCCACCAGCAGAGCTATTGGGTGGCTAAACACTGAAGCTTTCTTT.

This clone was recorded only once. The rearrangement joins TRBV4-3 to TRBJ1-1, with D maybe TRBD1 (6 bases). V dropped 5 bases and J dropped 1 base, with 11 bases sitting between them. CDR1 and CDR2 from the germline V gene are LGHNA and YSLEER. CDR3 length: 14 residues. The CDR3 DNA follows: TGCGCCAGCAGCGCCACAGGGCCGAACACTGAAGCTTTCTTT. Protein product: CASSATGPNTEAFF.

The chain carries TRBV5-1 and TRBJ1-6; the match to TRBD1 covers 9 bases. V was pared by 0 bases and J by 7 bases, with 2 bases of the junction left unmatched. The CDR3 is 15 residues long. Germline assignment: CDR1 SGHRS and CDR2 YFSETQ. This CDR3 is CASSLAQGANSPLHF. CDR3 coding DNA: TGCGCCAGCAGCTTGGCACAGGGGGCAAATTCACCCCTCCACTTT.

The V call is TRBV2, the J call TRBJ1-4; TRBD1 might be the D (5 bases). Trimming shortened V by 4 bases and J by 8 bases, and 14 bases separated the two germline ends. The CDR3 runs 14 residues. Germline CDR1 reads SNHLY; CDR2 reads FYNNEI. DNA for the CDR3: TGTGCCAGCAGTGCGGGGGTCCCACCGGAAAAACTGTTTTTT. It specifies CASSAGVPPEKLFF.

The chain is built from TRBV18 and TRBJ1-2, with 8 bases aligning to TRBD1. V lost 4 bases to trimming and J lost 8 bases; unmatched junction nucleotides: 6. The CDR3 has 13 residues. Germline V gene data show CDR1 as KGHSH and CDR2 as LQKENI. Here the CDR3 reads CASSRPGDRGYTF. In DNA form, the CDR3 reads TGTGCCAGCTCACGGCCGGGGGACAGGGGCTACACCTTC. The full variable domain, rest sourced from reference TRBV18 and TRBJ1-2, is NAGVMQNPRHLVRRRGQEARLRCSPMKGHSHVYWYRQLPEEGLKFMVYLQKENIIDESGMPKERFSAEFPKEGPSILRIQQVVRGDSAAYFCASSRPGDRGYTFGSGTRLTVV.

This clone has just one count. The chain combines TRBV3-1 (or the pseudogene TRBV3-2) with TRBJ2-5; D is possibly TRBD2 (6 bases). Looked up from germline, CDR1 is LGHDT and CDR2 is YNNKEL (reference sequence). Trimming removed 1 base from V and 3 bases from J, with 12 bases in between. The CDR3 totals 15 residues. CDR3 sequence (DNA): TGTGCCAGCAGCCAAGCCGCGGGGCGGGAAGAGACCCAGTACTTC. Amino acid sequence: CASSQAAGREETQYF.

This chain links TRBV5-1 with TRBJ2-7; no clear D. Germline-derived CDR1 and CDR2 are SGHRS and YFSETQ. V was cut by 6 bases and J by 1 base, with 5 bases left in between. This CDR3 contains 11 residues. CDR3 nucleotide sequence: TGCGCCAGCACGGATTCCTACGAGCAGTACTTC. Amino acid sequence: CASTDSYEQYF. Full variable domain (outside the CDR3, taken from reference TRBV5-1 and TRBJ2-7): KAGVTQTPRYLIKTRGQQVTLSCSPISGHRSVSWYQQTPGQGLQFLFEYFSETQRNKGNFPGRFSGRQFSNSRSEMNVSTLELGDSALYLCASTDSYEQYFGPGTRLTVT.

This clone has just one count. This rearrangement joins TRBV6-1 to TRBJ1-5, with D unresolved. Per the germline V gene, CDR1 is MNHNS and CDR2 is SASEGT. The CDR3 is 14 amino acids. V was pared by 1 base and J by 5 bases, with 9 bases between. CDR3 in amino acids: CASSEGNIDQPQHF. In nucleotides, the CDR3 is TGTGCCAGCAGTGAAGGGAACATAGATCAGCCCCAGCATTTT.